This T cell receptor beta chain came from a study of blood T cell repertoires in COVID-19. Study information: Acute and convalescent COVID-19 specimens originated in the United States, Italy and Spain.

At least ten counts were recorded for this clone. Source study methods: Estimation of nucleated cell counts was performed using reference gene primer amplification. Profiling relied on immunoSEQ multiplex PCR, and the TCRdb table lists in-frame clones only, not all of them. V, J and clone size reflect that table, while D and trimming were determined from the DNA. The data show around 300,000 clones, with around four fifths seen just once and 3% held by the top ten. The germline V gene has CDR1 LNHDA and CDR2 SQIVND (reference sequence). V dropped 6 bases and J dropped 3 bases, with 15 bases sitting between them. The CDR3 spans 15 residues.

The chain links TRBV19 to TRBJ1-5; D not certain. Input material: peripheral blood. The clonotype comes from a man aged 25-45 years with active or convalescent COVID-19. The CDR3 loop is CASRTTASPNQPQHF. The DNA for the CDR3 is TGTGCCAGTAGGACCACAGCCTCCCCCAATCAGCCCCAGCATTTT.